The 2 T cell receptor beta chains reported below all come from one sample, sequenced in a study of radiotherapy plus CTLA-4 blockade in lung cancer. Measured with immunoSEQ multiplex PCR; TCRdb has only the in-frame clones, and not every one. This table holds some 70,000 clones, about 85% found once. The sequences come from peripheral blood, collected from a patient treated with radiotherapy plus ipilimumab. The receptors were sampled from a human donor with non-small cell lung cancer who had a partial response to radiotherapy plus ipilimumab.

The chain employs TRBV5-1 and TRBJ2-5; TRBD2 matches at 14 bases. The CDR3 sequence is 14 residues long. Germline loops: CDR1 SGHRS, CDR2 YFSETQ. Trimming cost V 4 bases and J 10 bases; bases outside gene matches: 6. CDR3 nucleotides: TGCGCCAGCAGCCCGACTAGCGGGAGGGTCGACCAGTACTTC. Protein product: CASSPTSGRVDQYF.

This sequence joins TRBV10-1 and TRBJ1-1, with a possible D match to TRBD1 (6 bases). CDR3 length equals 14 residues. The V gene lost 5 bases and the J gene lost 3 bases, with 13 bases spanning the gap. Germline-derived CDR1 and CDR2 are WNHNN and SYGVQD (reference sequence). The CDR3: CASSRDRLYTEAFF. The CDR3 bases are TGCGCCAGCAGTCGAGACAGGCTGTACACTGAAGCTTTCTTT.